The 5 T cell receptor beta chains below were found in one sample sequenced in a study of beta chain features in type 1 diabetes (dated by TCRdb to 2016 to 2019). The library was prepared using the immunoSEQ multiplex PCR assay. All of the isolated RNA was reverse transcribed with the High Capacity cDNA Reverse Transcription Kit, so expressed TCRB transcripts were sequenced. Drawn from immuneACCESS, this table holds only the in-frame rearrangements with V and J called that TCRdb kept. Clones are partly lost; checked studies trace under half to an unresolved V gene and leave the rest unexplained. This sample lists 310,000 or so clones; approximately 8.2% were detected once. The top ten hold approximately 0.44% of the sample. What was sequenced was central memory CD4+ T cells from blood. The receptors here all came from a woman younger than 35 in good health.

This clone was seen a handful of times. The J gene is TRBJ1-5, the V gene TRBV21-1. TRBV21-1 corresponds to a pseudogene. This CDR3 has 13 residues. The CDR3 spells CATGGVPYQPQHF. Written as DNA, the CDR3 is TGTGCCACCGGAGGGGTCCCTTATCAGCCCCAGCATTTT.

The V call is TRBV18, the J call TRBJ1-1, with D possibly matching TRBD1 (5 bases). This CDR3 comprises 13 residues. Germline CDR1 is KGHSH and CDR2 is LQKENI. Trimming took off 4 bases at V and 3 bases at J, with 9 bases between the two ends. This chain's CDR3 is CASSHGTDTEAFF. CDR3 bases: TGTGCCAGCTCACATGGGACGGACACTGAAGCTTTCTTT.

V gene TRBV5-6 combines with J gene TRBJ2-1, with 10 bases matching TRBD2. The CDR3 runs 16 residues. J lost 3 bases, V lost 4 bases, and 7 bases had no gene match. Germline lookup yields CDR1 SGHDT and CDR2 YYEEEE. The CDR3 DNA follows: TGTGCCAGCAGCCAACTAGCGGGACTGAACTACAATGAGCAGTTCTTC. Translation gives CASSQLAGLNYNEQFF.

This clone occurred a few times. The chain uses TRBV18 and TRBJ2-7, with 11 bases that match TRBD2. This CDR3 is 14 amino acids long. J was trimmed by 4 bases and V by 2 bases; bases with no gene match: 1. Germline V gene lookup returns CDR1 KGHSH and CDR2 LQKENI. Written as DNA, the CDR3 is TGTGCCAGCTCACCAGGACTAGCGGGTTACGAGCAGTACTTC. It translates to CASSPGLAGYEQYF.

This chain uses TRBV15 with TRBJ2-5, with D perhaps TRBD1 (6 bases). This CDR3 has 16 residues. V lost 8 bases to trimming and J lost 0 bases, with 19 bases between them. CDR1 is LNHNV, CDR2 YYDKDF, per germline (reference sequence). DNA of the CDR3: TGTGCCACCGGAAAAACAGGGCCCCAGTACCAAGAGACCCAGTACTTC. It is translated as CATGKTGPQYQETQYF.